This record looks at one T cell receptor (beta chain) sequence and its context. The data are from a study of blood T cell repertoires in COVID-19. The V segment lost 6 bases and the J segment 11 bases; nucleotides outside the gene matches: 10. The CDR3 is 13 amino acids. Germline CDR1 MNHEY, CDR2 SVGAGI. Libraries were prepared by immunoSEQ multiplex PCR; TCRdb keeps only in-frame clonotypes and omits some of them. The repertoire includes 230,000 or so clones, about 79% of them detected once, and approximately 2.4% sits in the top ten. The receptor was derived from a man aged 35 to 55 who had recovered from COVID-19. The sample taken for sequencing was peripheral blood. V usage is TRBV6-5 and J usage is TRBJ1-1, with 9 bases aligning to TRBD1. CDR3 sequence reads: CASSDRGLKRAFF. The DNA of the CDR3 is TGTGCCAGCAGCGACAGGGGGTTGAAGCGCGCTTTCTTT.